This TCR beta chain was captured in a study of T cell repertoires in cytomegalovirus infection (dated by TCRdb to between 2017 and 2020). Regarding the research as a whole: Donor HLA type was relevant to the analysis, because carriage of CMV infection together with the matching HLA type was indicated by public TCR beta signatures. The research as a whole found: The ex vivo response was dominated by HLA-C-restricted CMV-specific TCR beta clonotypes, which also provided the single most frequent clonotype in two of eight donors. In both this cohort and an independent roughly 350-donor cohort, the cumulative frequency of public TCR beta family members distinguished carriers of CMV infection plus the relevant HLA type.

CDR1 and CDR2 are drawn from the germline V gene (reference sequence): DFQATT, SNEGSKA. V trim: 8 bases; J trim: 0 bases; unmatched bases: 15. Including the terminal cysteine and phenylalanine, the CDR3 comprises 16 residues. Of the read, only the CDR3 DNA is kept; its 48 bases are in frame from base 1. This clonotype has a handful of counts. The specificity of this receptor is unknown. No base-level quality is on record; no much larger clone is a single base apart. Sequenced using an Illumina HiSeq 1500. The public reads were run again by TCRdb, first through fastp at Q25 and then through MiXCR, and only productive beta chains were kept. Merged by CDR3 protein, the rows form single entries marked with the most common genes and DNA. The sample table records a few hundred thousand distinct CDR3 sequences; about 15% of these occur just once. The ten biggest clones cover about half of the sample.

The rearranged segments are TRBV20-1 and TRBJ1-1; TRBD1 matches 7 bases in the middle. The sample comprised CD8+ T cells from PBMCs. The clonotype originates from a human donor in good health (CMV status not recorded). Some clones in this sample may be carry-over from other donors' samples. The DNA sequence follows: TGCAGTCCGGAGACAGGGCCATATGGGATGAACACTGAAGCTTTCTTT. Its product reads: CSPETGPYGMNTEAFF.